The source of this T cell receptor beta chain is a study of blood T cell repertoires in COVID-19. Across the study: COVID-19 samples collected from the United States, Italy and Spain covered acute and convalescent phases.

Generated by immunoSEQ multiplex PCR, the TCRdb table keeps only in-frame clones and is missing some. The sample consists of hundreds of thousands of clones, 70% to 90% of them appearing once. V was cut by 5 bases and J by 0 bases, with 12 bases left in between. The CDR3 runs 15 residues. Germline loops: CDR1 SGHAT, CDR2 FQDESV (reference sequence). The clonotype comes from a woman in her forties or fifties in a cohort exposed to, infected with or recovered from COVID-19 (not recorded which). This chain links TRBV11-1 with TRBJ2-3; no firm D call. The sample consisted of PBMCs or T cells enriched from blood (not recorded which). This CDR3 is CASSQPPTSTDTQYF. The DNA for the CDR3 is TGTGCCAGCAGCCAACCCCCGACTAGCACAGATACGCAGTATTTT.